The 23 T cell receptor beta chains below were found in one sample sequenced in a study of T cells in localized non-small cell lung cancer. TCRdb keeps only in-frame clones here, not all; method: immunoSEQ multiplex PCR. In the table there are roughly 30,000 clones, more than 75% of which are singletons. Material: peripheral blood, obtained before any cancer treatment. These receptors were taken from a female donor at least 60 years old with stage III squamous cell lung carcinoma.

CDR3 residues: CASSQSRQGASYEQYF. For the CDR3, the DNA is TGTGCCAGCAGTCAATCTCGACAGGGTGCTTCCTACGAGCAGTACTTC. This chain joins TRBV11-3 and TRBJ2-7; 7 bases are a match to TRBD1. The ends lost 6 bases at V and 1 base at J; junction bases unmatched: 12. This CDR3 spans 16 amino acids. CDR1 is SGHNT, CDR2 YENEEA, per germline.

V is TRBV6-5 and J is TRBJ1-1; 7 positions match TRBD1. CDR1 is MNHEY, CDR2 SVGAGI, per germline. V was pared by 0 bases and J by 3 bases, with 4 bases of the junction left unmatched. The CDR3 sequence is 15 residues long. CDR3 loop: CASSYSVRGDTEAFF. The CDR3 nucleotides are TGTGCCAGCAGTTACTCTGTCAGGGGGGACACTGAAGCTTTCTTT.

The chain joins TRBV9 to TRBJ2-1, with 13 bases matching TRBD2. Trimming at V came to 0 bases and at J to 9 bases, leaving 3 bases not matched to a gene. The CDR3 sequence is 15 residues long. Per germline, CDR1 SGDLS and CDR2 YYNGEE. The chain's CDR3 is CASSVGRTSGSEQFF. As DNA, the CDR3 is TGTGCCAGCAGCGTAGGACGGACTAGCGGGAGTGAGCAGTTCTTC.

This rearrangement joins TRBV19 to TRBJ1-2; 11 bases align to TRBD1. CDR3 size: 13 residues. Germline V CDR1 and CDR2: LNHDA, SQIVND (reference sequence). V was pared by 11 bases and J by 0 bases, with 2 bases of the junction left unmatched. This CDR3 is CAVGQGANYGYTF. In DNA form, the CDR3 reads TGTGCCGTGGGACAGGGGGCTAACTATGGCTACACCTTC.

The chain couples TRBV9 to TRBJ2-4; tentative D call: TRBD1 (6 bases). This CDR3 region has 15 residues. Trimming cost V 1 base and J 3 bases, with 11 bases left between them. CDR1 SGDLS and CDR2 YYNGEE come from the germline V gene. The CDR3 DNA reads TGTGCCAGCAGCGTACACAGACAGGACAAAAACATTCAGTACTTC. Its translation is CASSVHRQDKNIQYF. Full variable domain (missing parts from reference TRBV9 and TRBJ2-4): DSGVTQTPKHLITATGQRVTLRCSPRSGDLSVYWYQQSLDQGLQFLIQYYNGEERAKGNILERFSAQQFPDLHSELNLSSLELGDSALYFCASSVHRQDKNIQYFGAGTRLSVL.

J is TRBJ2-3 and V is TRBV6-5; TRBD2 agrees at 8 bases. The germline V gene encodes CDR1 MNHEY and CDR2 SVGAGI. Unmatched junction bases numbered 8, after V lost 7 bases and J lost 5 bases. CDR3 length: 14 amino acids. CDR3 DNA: TGTGCCAGCACCCCCGGGAGGGTTGGAGATACGCAGTATTTT. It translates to CASTPGRVGDTQYF.

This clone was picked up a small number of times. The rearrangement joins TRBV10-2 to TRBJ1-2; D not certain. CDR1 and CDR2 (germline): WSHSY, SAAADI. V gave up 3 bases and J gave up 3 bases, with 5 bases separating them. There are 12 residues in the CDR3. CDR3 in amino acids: CASSDQDYGYTF. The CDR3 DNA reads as TGCGCCAGCAGTGACCAGGACTATGGCTACACCTTC.

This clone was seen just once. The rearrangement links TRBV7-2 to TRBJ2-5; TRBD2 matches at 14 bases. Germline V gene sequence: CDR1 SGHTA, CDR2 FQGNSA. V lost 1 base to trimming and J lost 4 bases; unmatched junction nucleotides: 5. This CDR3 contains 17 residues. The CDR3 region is CASSLGRLAGGTETQYF. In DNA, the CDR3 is TGTGCCAGCAGCTTAGGTCGACTAGCGGGGGGGACAGAGACCCAGTACTTC.

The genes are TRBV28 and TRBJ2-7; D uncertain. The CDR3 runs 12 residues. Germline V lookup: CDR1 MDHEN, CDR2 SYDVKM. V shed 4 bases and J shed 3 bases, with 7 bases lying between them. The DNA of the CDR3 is TGTGCCAGCAGTTCCCCAAACTACGAGCAGTACTTC. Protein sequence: CASSSPNYEQYF.

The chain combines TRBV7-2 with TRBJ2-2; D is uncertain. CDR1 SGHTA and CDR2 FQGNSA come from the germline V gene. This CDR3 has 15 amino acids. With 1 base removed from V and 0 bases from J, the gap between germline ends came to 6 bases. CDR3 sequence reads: CASSLVPTNTGELFF. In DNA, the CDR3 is TGTGCCAGCAGCTTAGTCCCAACGAACACCGGGGAGCTGTTTTTT.

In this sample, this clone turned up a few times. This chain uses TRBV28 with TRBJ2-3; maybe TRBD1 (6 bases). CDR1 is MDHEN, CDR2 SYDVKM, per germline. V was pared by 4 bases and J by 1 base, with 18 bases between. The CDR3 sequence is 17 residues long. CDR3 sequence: CASSSPGQTQGTDTQYF. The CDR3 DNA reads TGTGCCAGCAGTTCACCCGGACAGACCCAGGGCACAGATACGCAGTATTTT.

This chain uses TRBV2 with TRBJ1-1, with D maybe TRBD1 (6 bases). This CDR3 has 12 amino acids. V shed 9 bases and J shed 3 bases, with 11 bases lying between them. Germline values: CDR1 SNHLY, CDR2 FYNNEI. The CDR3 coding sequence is TGTGCCAGTTACACAGGGCACACTGAAGCTTTCTTT. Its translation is CASYTGHTEAFF.

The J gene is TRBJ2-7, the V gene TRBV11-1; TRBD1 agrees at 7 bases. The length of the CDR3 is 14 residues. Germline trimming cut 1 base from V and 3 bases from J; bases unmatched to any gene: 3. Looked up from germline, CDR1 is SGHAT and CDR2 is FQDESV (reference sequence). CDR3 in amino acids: CASSLGGDSYEQYF. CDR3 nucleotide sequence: TGTGCCAGCAGCTTAGGAGGGGACAGCTACGAGCAGTACTTC.

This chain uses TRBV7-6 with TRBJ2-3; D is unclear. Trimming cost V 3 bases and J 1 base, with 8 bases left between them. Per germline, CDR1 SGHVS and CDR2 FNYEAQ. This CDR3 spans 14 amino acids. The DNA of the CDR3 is TGTGCCAGCAGCTTCTACAGCGGCACAGATACGCAGTATTTT. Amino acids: CASSFYSGTDTQYF.

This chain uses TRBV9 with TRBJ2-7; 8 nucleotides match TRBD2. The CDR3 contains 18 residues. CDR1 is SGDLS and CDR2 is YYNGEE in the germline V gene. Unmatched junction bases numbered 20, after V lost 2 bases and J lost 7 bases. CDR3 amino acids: CASSVSLEEGLVKGEQYF. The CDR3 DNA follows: TGTGCCAGCAGCGTCTCACTTGAGGAGGGACTAGTCAAAGGGGAGCAGTACTTC.

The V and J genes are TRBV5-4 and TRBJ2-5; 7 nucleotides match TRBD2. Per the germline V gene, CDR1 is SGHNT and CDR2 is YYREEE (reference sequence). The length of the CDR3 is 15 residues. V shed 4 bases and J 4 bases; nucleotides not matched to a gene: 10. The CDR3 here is CASSRTGGVGETQYF. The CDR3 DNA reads TGTGCCAGCAGCCGGACGGGGGGTGTAGGAGAGACCCAGTACTTC. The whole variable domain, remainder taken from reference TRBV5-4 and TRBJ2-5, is ETGVTQSPTHLIKTRGQQVTLRCSSQSGHNTVSWYQQALGQGPQFIFQYYREEENGRGNFPPRFSGLQFPNYSSELNVNALELDDSALYLCASSRTGGVGETQYFGPGTRLLVL.

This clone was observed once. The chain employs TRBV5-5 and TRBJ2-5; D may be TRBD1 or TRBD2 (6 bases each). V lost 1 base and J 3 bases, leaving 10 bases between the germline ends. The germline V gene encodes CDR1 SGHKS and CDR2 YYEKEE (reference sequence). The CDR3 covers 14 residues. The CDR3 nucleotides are TGTGCCAGCAGCTTGTACGGGGGCGAAGAGACCCAGTACTTC. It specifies CASSLYGGEETQYF.

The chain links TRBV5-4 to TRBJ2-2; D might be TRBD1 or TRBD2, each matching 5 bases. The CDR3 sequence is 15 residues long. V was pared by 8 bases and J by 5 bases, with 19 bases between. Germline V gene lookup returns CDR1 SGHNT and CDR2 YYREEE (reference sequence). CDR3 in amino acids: CASLIAGTGTGELFF. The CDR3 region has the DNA TGTGCCAGTCTAATAGCCGGGACGGGTACCGGGGAGCTGTTTTTT. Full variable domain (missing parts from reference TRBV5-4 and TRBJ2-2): ETGVTQSPTHLIKTRGQQVTLRCSSQSGHNTVSWYQQALGQGPQFIFQYYREEENGRGNFPPRFSGLQFPNYSSELNVNALELDDSALYLCASLIAGTGTGELFFGEGSRLTVL.

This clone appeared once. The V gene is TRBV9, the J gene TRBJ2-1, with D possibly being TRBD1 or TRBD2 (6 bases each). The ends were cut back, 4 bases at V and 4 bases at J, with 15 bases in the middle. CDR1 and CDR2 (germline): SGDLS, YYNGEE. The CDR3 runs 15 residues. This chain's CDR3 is CASSLGGGPYNEQFF. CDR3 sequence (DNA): TGTGCCAGCAGCCTGGGTGGGGGGCCATACAATGAGCAGTTCTTC.

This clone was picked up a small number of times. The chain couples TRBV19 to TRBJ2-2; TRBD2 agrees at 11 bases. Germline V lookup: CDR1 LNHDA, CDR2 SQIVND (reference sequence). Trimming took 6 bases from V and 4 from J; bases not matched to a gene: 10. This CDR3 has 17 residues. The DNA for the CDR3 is TGTGCCAGTAGCTTATTAGCGGGGGGGCCGGGCACCGGGGAGCTGTTTTTT. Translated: CASSLLAGGPGTGELFF.

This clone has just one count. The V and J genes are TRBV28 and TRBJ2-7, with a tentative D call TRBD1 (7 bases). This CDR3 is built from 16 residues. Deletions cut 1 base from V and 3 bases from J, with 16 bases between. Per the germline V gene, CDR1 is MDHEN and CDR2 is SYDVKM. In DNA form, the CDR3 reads TGTGCCAGCAGTTTATTGGGGGGACAGAGGGACTACGAGCAGTACTTC. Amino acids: CASSLLGGQRDYEQYF. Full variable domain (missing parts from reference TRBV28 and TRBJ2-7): DVKVTQSSRYLVKRTGEKVFLECVQDMDHENMFWYRQDPGLGLRLIYFSYDVKMKEKGDIPEGYSVSREKKERFSLILESASTNQTSMYLCASSLLGGQRDYEQYFGPGTRLTVT.

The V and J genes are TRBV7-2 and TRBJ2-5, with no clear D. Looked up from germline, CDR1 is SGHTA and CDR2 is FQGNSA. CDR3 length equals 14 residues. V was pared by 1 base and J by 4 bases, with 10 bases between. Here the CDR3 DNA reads TGTGCCAGCAGCTTAGTGGGCACCCGAGAGACCCAGTACTTC. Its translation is CASSLVGTRETQYF.

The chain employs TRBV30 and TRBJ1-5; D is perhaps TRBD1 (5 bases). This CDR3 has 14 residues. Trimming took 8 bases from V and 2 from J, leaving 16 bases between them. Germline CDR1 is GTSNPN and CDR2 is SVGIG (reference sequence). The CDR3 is CARRGVPGNQPQHF. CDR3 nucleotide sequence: TGTGCCAGGCGGGGGGTACCGGGCAATCAGCCCCAGCATTTT.